These 9 T cell receptor beta chains were all obtained from the same sample, sequenced in a study of molecular identifiers for immune sequencing clone quantification. MiXCR was run by TCRdb on the PCR reads, yielding one entry per CDR3 protein. Here the sample spans 550,000 to 750,000 distinct CDR3 sequences, just under 20% being singletons. Sequencing used naive CD8+ T cells from blood, with Jurkat cell RNA spiked in. This sample's subset: FACS-sorted CD8+CD4-CCR7+CD45RA+ naive T cells. These receptors all stem from a human donor in good health. Some libraries in this study had Jurkat cell RNA spiked in.

There are a few counts of this clonotype. The V gene is TRBV19, the J gene TRBJ1-6; 7 nucleotides agree with TRBD1. Germline CDR1 reads LNHDA; CDR2 reads SQIVND (reference sequence). V shed 6 bases and J 8 bases; nucleotides not matched to a gene: 10. The length of the CDR3 is 15 residues. CDR3 amino acids: CASRPREGADSPLHF. The DNA for the CDR3 is TGTGCCAGTAGACCCAGGGAGGGGGCGGATTCACCCCTCCACTTT.

About this clonotype itself: A read error may explain this, as a much larger clone is one base away. V and J are TRBV13 and TRBJ1-1; D is perhaps TRBD1 (6 bases). The CDR3 length is 15 residues. CDR1 and CDR2 (germline): PRHDT, FYEKMQ (reference sequence). CDR3 DNA sequence: TGCGCCAGCAGCCCCGAGCGGGGGCTGAACACTGAAACTTTCTTT. It is translated as CASSPERGLNTETFF.

Worth noting for this clonotype: Just one base apart from a much larger clone, this may be a read error. V is TRBV13 and J is TRBJ2-7, with no clear D. The CDR3 is made up of 13 amino acids. Trimming left V 4 bases short and J 5 bases short, with 12 bases between. The germline V gene has CDR1 PRHDT and CDR2 FYEKMQ (reference sequence). CDR3 protein: CASSSEQKDEQYF. The DNA of the CDR3 is TGTGCCAGCAGCTCTGAGCAGAAGGACGAGCAGTACTTC.

This clonotype was counted only a few times. This chain connects TRBV29-1 to TRBJ1-2, with D perhaps matching TRBD1 (6 bases). Germline CDR1 SQVTM, CDR2 ANQGSEA. This CDR3 comprises 13 residues. V lost 3 bases, J lost 7 bases, and 15 bases lay in between. The DNA for the CDR3 is TGCAGCGTTGACCCTACGGGAGGGGGTGGCTACACCTTC. Encoded protein: CSVDPTGGGGYTF. The variable domain in full, with the rest retrieved from reference TRBV29-1 and TRBJ1-2, is SAVISQKPSRDICQRGTSLTIQCQVDSQVTMMFWYRQQPGQSLTLIATANQGSEATYESGFVIDKFPISRPNLTFSTLTVSNMSPEDSSIYLCSVDPTGGGGYTFGSGTRLTVV.

This clonotype has a count of ten or more. The gene calls are TRBV9 and TRBJ2-7; either TRBD1 or TRBD2 may fit D (5 bases each). Trimming removed 1 base from V and 9 bases from J, with 20 bases in between. The CDR3 is 15 amino acids. Germline V gene lookup returns CDR1 SGDLS and CDR2 YYNGEE. The CDR3 loop is CASSVLGTAGEVQYF. Written as DNA, the CDR3 is TGTGCCAGCAGCGTATTAGGGACCGCCGGTGAGGTGCAGTACTTC.

This clonotype was picked up many times. A read error may account for a junction end that differs from germline. The gene calls are TRBV28 and TRBJ1-5; D is uncertain. CDR1 is MDHEN, CDR2 SYDVKM, per germline. There are 15 residues in the CDR3. The CDR3 nucleotides are TGCGCCAGCAGCCTAGGACCGGGAGGCAATCAGCCCCAGCATTTT. Translating it yields CASSLGPGGNQPQHF.

This clonotype showed up many times. The gene calls are TRBV9 and TRBJ2-3, with D unresolved. Trimming stripped 0 bases from V and 0 bases from J, with 5 bases between. This CDR3 has 14 amino acids. Germline-derived CDR1 and CDR2 are SGDLS and YYNGEE. The DNA for the CDR3 is TGTGCCAGCAGCGTAGTGTCTAGCACAGATACGCAGTATTTT. It is translated as CASSVVSSTDTQYF.

Concerning this clonotype itself: A much larger clone differs from this one at a single base, so this may be a read error. The J gene is TRBJ2-5, the V gene TRBV27; perhaps TRBD1 as D (6 bases). The CDR3 loop spans 15 amino acids. Trimming shortened V by 5 bases and J by 5 bases, and 18 bases separated the two germline ends. Germline V gene data show CDR1 as MNHEY and CDR2 as SMNVEV (reference sequence). The CDR3 DNA reads as TGTGCCAGCAGTCCAGGACAGCGTTACATCGAGACCCAGTACTTC. This codes for CASSPGQRYIETQYF.

This clonotype was observed many times. This chain joins TRBV12-3 or TRBV12-4 and TRBJ2-6, with D possibly TRBD1 on 5 matching bases. The CDR3 totals 14 residues. With 7 bases removed from V and 4 bases from J, the gap between germline ends came to 11 bases. The DNA of the CDR3 is TGTGCCAGCACCCAGGGTTGGGGGGCCAACGTCCTGACTTTC. Amino acid sequence: CASTQGWGANVLTF.